The 14 T cell receptor beta chains in this list originate from one sample, sequenced in a study of shared clonotypes between healthy human individuals. Some clones are missing from TCRdb's copy, which holds only in-frame ones; the method was immunoSEQ multiplex PCR. The sample lists 2 million to 3 million clones, over 85% occurring once. The sequenced material came from naive CD4+ T cells from PBMCs. The sample's subset: CD45RA+ positively selected. The receptor set was obtained from a man younger than 35 in good health. Some clones in this sample may be carry-over from other donors' samples.

For this clone: The junction shows a germline mismatch at one end, possibly a read error. The rearrangement joins TRBV27 to TRBJ2-5, with 7 bases matching TRBD2. The germline CDR1 and CDR2 sequences are MNHEY and SMNVEV (reference sequence). The CDR3 contains 14 residues. The CDR3 loop is CASTLRAGGGTQYF. DNA for the CDR3: TGTGCCAGCACTTTACGAGCGGGCGGGGGGACCCAGTACTTC.

The chain has TRBV2 and TRBJ1-5, with 8 bases fitting TRBD1. The CDR3 contains 14 residues. Per germline, CDR1 SNHLY and CDR2 FYNNEI. Unmatched junction bases numbered 8, after V lost 6 bases and J lost 7 bases. CDR3 DNA: TGTGCCAGCAGGACGTACAGGGGGGGCCAGCCCCAGCATTTT. It is translated as CASRTYRGGQPQHF.

This sequence joins TRBV10-2 and TRBJ2-5; D not resolved. This CDR3 spans 14 amino acids. Germline CDR1 and CDR2: WSHSY and SAAADI. Trimming removed 6 bases from V and 6 bases from J, with 17 bases in between. The CDR3 DNA is TGCGCCAGCAGCCCGGCCCCTCTTCCGAAGACCCAGTACTTC. This codes for CASSPAPLPKTQYF.

The gene calls are TRBV7-3 and TRBJ2-6; D not certain. The ends were cut back, 2 bases at V and 0 bases at J, with 11 bases in the middle. CDR3 length equals 17 residues. The V gene's germline CDR1 is SGHTA and CDR2 FQGTGA. The CDR3 DNA reads TGTGCCAGCAGCTTAGCACAGCCGAGCTCTGGGGCCAACGTCCTGACTTTC. It translates to CASSLAQPSSGANVLTF.

The chain combines TRBV19 with TRBJ1-5; a possible D gene is TRBD1 (6 bases). In germline, CDR1 is LNHDA, CDR2 SQIVND (reference sequence). The germline V and J ends were trimmed by 7 bases and 1 base, with 23 bases remaining between them. The CDR3 length is 18 residues. The CDR3 bases are TGTGCCAGTATTGACGGGACATCTTCTTTAAGGAGCAATCAGCCCCAGCATTTT. It encodes CASIDGTSSLRSNQPQHF.

The chain has TRBV19 and TRBJ2-1, with 10 nucleotides matching TRBD2. Losses at the gene ends were 8 bases for V and 2 bases for J; bases not matched to a gene: 9. Germline V gives CDR1 LNHDA, CDR2 SQIVND (reference sequence). There are 16 residues in the CDR3. CDR3 DNA: TGTGCCAGTGCAAGGCCTAGCGGGAGCCCCTACAATGAGCAGTTCTTC. As protein: CASARPSGSPYNEQFF.

The CDR3 bases are TGTGCCAGCGACTCGGTGGGCTATGGCTACACCTTC. This encodes CASDSVGYGYTF. The V gene is TRBV9, the J gene TRBJ1-2; D is ambiguous. This CDR3 is 12 amino acids long. CDR1 SGDLS and CDR2 YYNGEE come from the germline V gene. V was shortened by 7 bases and J by 4 bases, with 11 bases between the two germline ends.

This sequence joins TRBV14 and TRBJ2-5; D ambiguous. The V and J ends lost 4 bases and 1 base respectively, with 16 bases between them. The CDR3 consists of 16 residues. Germline-derived CDR1 and CDR2 are SGHDN and FVKESK. CDR3 sequence: CASSRRYGPIQETQYF. The CDR3 DNA reads as TGTGCCAGCAGCCGACGGTACGGACCAATCCAAGAGACCCAGTACTTC.

This chain links TRBV7-2 with TRBJ2-1; unclear D gene. The CDR3 length is 13 residues. Deletions cut 6 bases from V and 12 bases from J, with 18 bases between. CDR1 and CDR2 from the germline V gene are SGHTA and FQGNSA. The CDR3 nucleotides read TGTGCCAGCAGTCCGAGTCCAGACGTCGGGCAGTTCTTC. It encodes CASSPSPDVGQFF.

This clone is a singleton in its sample. This sequence joins TRBV18 and TRBJ1-4; D is possibly TRBD1 (5 bases). CDR1 and CDR2 (germline): KGHSH, LQKENI. Trimming removed 5 bases from V and 5 bases from J, with 27 bases in between. The length of the CDR3 is 19 residues. The chain's CDR3 is CASSSYRPEGFVVNEKLFF. CDR3 sequence (DNA): TGTGCCAGCTCATCGTATAGGCCTGAGGGGTTCGTCGTAAATGAAAAACTGTTTTTT.

The chain's CDR3 is CASSLTGGPLNEQFF. The CDR3 DNA follows: TGCGCCAGCAGCTTAACGGGAGGGCCTCTGAATGAGCAGTTCTTC. The chain recombines TRBV5-1 with TRBJ2-1; 8 bases match TRBD2. The germline V gene has CDR1 SGHRS and CDR2 YFSETQ. This CDR3 has 15 residues. After removal of 2 bases from V and 7 bases from J, the junction contained 8 bases not matched to a gene.

V usage is TRBV28 and J usage is TRBJ2-5; D gene ambiguous. The CDR3 length is 16 residues. V lost 6 bases to trimming and J lost 0 bases, with 17 bases between them. Germline assignment: CDR1 MDHEN and CDR2 SYDVKM. CDR3 nucleotides: TGTGCCAGCAGCACTGGGCTTCCACAGTACCAAGAGACCCAGTACTTC. Its protein is CASSTGLPQYQETQYF.

V gene TRBV5-1 combines with J gene TRBJ2-1; 7 positions match TRBD2. The ends lost 4 bases at V and 3 bases at J; junction bases unmatched: 7. The CDR3 is 15 residues long. The V gene's germline CDR1 is SGHRS and CDR2 YFSETQ. The CDR3 DNA reads TGCGCCAGCAGCGCAGGACTAGTAATCTACAATGAGCAGTTCTTC. This translates into CASSAGLVIYNEQFF.

The rearrangement uses TRBV28 and TRBJ1-5, with TRBD1 identical over 7 bases. The junction had 6 bases not matched to a gene; V was cut back by 6 bases and J by 1 base. Germline CDR1 MDHEN, CDR2 SYDVKM. This CDR3 region has 15 residues. This CDR3 is CASRRQGTSNQPQHF. The CDR3 DNA reads TGTGCCAGCAGAAGACAGGGTACAAGCAATCAGCCCCAGCATTTT.